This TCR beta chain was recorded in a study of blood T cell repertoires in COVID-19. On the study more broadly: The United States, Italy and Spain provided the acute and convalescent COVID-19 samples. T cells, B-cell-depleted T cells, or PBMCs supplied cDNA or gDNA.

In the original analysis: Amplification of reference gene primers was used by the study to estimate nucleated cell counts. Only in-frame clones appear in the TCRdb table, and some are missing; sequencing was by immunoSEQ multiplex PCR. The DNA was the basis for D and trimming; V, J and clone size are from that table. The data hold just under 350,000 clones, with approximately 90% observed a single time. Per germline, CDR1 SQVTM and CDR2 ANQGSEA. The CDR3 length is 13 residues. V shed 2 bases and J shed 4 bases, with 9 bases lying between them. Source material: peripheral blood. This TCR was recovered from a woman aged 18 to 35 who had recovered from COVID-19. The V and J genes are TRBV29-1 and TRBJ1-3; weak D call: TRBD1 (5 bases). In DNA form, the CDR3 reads TGCAGCGTTGAAAAACAGGCGGGAAACACCATATATTTT. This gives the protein CSVEKQAGNTIYF.